The 9 T cell receptor beta chains below come from one sample, sequenced in a study of naive and memory T cell subsets. Study-level points and caveats: Possibly reflecting memory cells re-expressing CD45RA, a few larger clonotypes occurred in naive repertoires, especially CD8.

The antigens of these receptors remain unknown. Both TRBC1 and TRBC2 were covered by a beta constant-region primer of two equimolar oligonucleotides. Ligated cDNA was amplified by four rounds of PCR with nested alpha and beta constant-region primers and SP2. TCRdb recomputed calls from the UMI-ligation and nested PCR reads with MiXCR, one row per CDR3 protein. The repertoire holds around 83,000 distinct CDR3 sequences, with around 11% as singletons. Sequencing used naive CD4+ T cells from blood. Source of these receptors: a human donor in good health.

This clonotype was detected many times. The CDR3: CASSLRWEGRNEQFF. The DNA for the CDR3 is TGTGCCAGCAGCTTAAGGTGGGAGGGCCGCAATGAGCAGTTCTTC. The chain combines TRBV7-9 with TRBJ2-1; 7 nucleotides agree with TRBD2. This CDR3 is built from 15 residues. CDR1 is SEHNR and CDR2 is FQNEAQ in the germline V gene (reference sequence). V lost 2 bases and J lost 6; bases outside the gene matches: 7.

This clonotype turned up a few times. The rearrangement links TRBV14 to TRBJ2-1; 14 positions agree with TRBD2. The CDR3 runs to 18 residues. V dropped 6 bases and J dropped 8; count of bases not matched to a gene: 15. Germline loops: CDR1 SGHDN, CDR2 FVKESK. The CDR3, as DNA: TGTGCCAGCAGGGGGGGACTAGCGGGAGCGACTGGAAAGGATGAGCAGTTCTTC. Translating gives CASRGGLAGATGKDEQFF. The complete variable domain, with remaining parts taken from reference TRBV14 and TRBJ2-1, reads EAGVTQFPSHSVIEKGQTVTLRCDPISGHDNLYWYRRVMGKEIKFLLHFVKESKQDESGMPNNRFLAERTGGTYSTLKVQPAELEDSGVYFCASRGGLAGATGKDEQFFGPGTRLTVL.

On this clonotype: A much bigger clone sits one base away, suggesting this may be a read error. The J gene is TRBJ1-6, the V gene TRBV12-3 or TRBV12-4; 8 bases are a match to TRBD1. The CDR3 loop spans 12 amino acids. V lost 5 bases to trimming and J lost 9 bases; unmatched junction nucleotides: 0. The DNA of the CDR3 is TGTGCCAGCAGTACAGGGGGTTCACCCCTCCACTTT. The encoded protein is CASSTGGSPLHF.

This clonotype was detected a few times. The chain carries TRBV7-2 and TRBJ2-3; 11 nucleotides line up with TRBD2. The CDR3 runs 16 residues. Trimming took 3 bases from V and 5 from J; bases not matched to a gene: 7. The V gene's germline CDR1 is SGHTA and CDR2 FQGNSA. The chain's CDR3 is CASSFFTSGSRDTQYF. The CDR3 region has the DNA TGTGCCAGCAGCTTCTTTACTAGCGGGAGTAGAGATACGCAGTATTTT.

This clonotype was detected only a few times. The genes are TRBV19 and TRBJ2-7; tentative D call: TRBD2 (6 bases). The CDR3 is 12 amino acids. V gave up 7 bases and J gave up 6 bases, with 13 bases separating them. Germline-derived CDR1 and CDR2 are LNHDA and SQIVND (reference sequence). As DNA, the CDR3 is TGTGCCAGTACCCGGGCCGGGAGCGAGCAGTACTTC. This gives the protein CASTRAGSEQYF.

This clonotype was found a few times. This sequence joins TRBV15 and TRBJ2-7; D may be TRBD2 (6 bases). This CDR3 contains 13 residues. Germline CDR1 LNHNV, CDR2 YYDKDF (reference sequence). Between the trimmed V and J ends, which lost 3 bases and 7 bases, there was a span of 13 bases. The CDR3 is CATSSGSKGEQYF. The CDR3 region has the DNA TGTGCCACCAGCAGCGGGAGTAAGGGGGAGCAGTACTTC.

The chain recombines TRBV4-2 with TRBJ2-1; D is perhaps TRBD1 (6 bases). V was clipped by 3 bases and J by 4 bases, with 19 bases between them. Per germline, CDR1 LGHNA and CDR2 YNFKEQ. The CDR3 totals 17 residues. The CDR3 loop is CASSQIGRSGAYNEQFF. CDR3 nucleotides: TGTGCCAGCAGCCAGATTGGTAGGTCAGGGGCATACAATGAGCAGTTCTTC.

The sample holds a few counts of this clonotype. The J gene is TRBJ1-5, the V gene TRBV3-1, with D unresolved. The CDR3 runs 14 residues. Germline CDR1 LGHDT, CDR2 YNNKEL (reference sequence). Trimming removed 5 bases from V and 8 bases from J, with 16 bases in between. The CDR3 reads CASSRGADLEPQHF. The CDR3 DNA sequence: TGTGCCAGCAGCAGAGGCGCAGACCTGGAGCCCCAGCATTTT.

This clonotype was picked up a small number of times. CDR3 bases: TGCGCCAGCAGCTTGGACAGGCCCTCGGTGGCCCAGTACTTC. Protein sequence: CASSLDRPSVAQYF. V gene TRBV5-1 combines with J gene TRBJ2-5; TRBD1 is a possible D gene (5 bases). V lost 0 bases, J lost 9 bases, and 15 bases lay in between. The CDR3 consists of 14 residues. Germline loops: CDR1 SGHRS, CDR2 YFSETQ.